This T cell receptor (beta chain) was obtained from a study of blood T cell repertoires in COVID-19. Study as a whole: Acute-phase and convalescent COVID-19 samples originated in the United States, Italy and Spain. The analysed material was cDNA or gDNA that came from T cells, B-cell-depleted T cells, or PBMCs.

The germline gives CDR1 SNHLY, CDR2 FYNNEI. Trimming pared 8 bases from V and 6 bases from J, leaving 14 bases between. The CDR3 length is 13 residues. Original methodology: Amplification from reference gene primers served as the basis for estimated nucleated cell counts. Assay: immunoSEQ multiplex PCR; the TCRdb copy retains only in-frame clones and omits some. V, J and clone size reflect that table, while D and trimming were determined from the DNA. The table has fewer than 110,000 clones, around 90% seen once. Sequences were obtained from peripheral blood. This TCR derives from a man in his fifties or sixties in a cohort sampled during active COVID-19. The chain joins TRBV2 to TRBJ1-5; D unresolved. The CDR3 DNA sequence: TGTGCCAGCGTAACAGAGCCCACTCAGCCCCAGCATTTT. Translating it yields CASVTEPTQPQHF.